Detailed here is one T cell receptor (beta chain). These data are taken from a study of T cells in Graves' hyperthyroidism and ophthalmopathy. The CDR3 spans 14 residues. Trimming took off 7 bases at V and 4 bases at J, with 16 bases between the two ends. CDR1 and CDR2 (germline): SQVTM, ANQGSEA. Diagnosing involved the use of clinical symptoms, serum thyroxine and TRAb, thyroid ultrasound and orbital computed tomography. TCR beta CDR3 regions were amplified from RNA. The TCR CDR3 first-round RT-PCR relied on the HTBI primer set. TCRdb re-analysed the multiplex PCR reads in MiXCR, keeping a single row per CDR3 protein. Here the sample spans hundreds of thousands of distinct CDR3 sequences, 45% being singletons.

The TCR was taken from an adult man with Graves' disease, either hyperthyroidism or ophthalmopathy (not recorded which). The material sequenced was peripheral blood or thyroid tissue (not recorded which). This rearrangement joins TRBV29-1 to TRBJ2-2; D is possibly TRBD2 (7 bases). The CDR3 spells CSGRPGGPTGELFF. Here the CDR3 DNA reads TGCAGCGGGCGACCGGGGGGCCCCACCGGGGAGCTGTTTTTT.